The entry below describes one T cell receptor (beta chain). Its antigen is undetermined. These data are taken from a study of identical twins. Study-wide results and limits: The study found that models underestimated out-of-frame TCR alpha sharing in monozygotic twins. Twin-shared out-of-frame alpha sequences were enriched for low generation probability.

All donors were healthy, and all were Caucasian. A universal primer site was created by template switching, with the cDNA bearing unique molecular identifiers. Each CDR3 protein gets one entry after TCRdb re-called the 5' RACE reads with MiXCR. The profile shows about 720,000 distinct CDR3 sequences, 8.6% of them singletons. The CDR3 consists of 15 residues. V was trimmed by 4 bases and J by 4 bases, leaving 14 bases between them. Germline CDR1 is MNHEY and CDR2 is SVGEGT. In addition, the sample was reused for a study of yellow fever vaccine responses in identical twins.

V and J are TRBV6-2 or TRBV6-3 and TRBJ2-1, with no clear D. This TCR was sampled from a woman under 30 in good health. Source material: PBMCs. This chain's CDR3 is CASSSPISVYNEQFF. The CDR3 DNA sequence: TGTGCCAGCAGTTCCCCGATCAGCGTATACAATGAGCAGTTCTTC.